Below are 16 T cell receptor beta chains sequenced from a single sample in a study of shared clonotypes between healthy human individuals (dated by TCRdb to 2020 to 2021). Libraries came from the immunoSEQ multiplex PCR assay. TCRdb took this table from immuneACCESS and kept in-frame rearrangements with V and J called. Such tables lack part of the clones; where checked against another copy, unresolved V genes explain under half of the gap, and the rest is unexplained. This sample comprises 470,000 or so clones, roughly 80% of them detected only once. The ten largest clones take up approximately 12% of the sample. The sequenced material came from PBMCs. The receptors shown here come from a woman aged 40 to 50 in good health. Some clones in this sample may be carry-over from other donors' samples.

This chain connects TRBV7-8 to TRBJ1-1; 8 nucleotides align to TRBD1. Germline CDR1 and CDR2: SGHVS and FQNEAQ. The CDR3 has 14 amino acids. J gave up 5 bases and V 5 bases, and 7 bases lay outside the gene matches. CDR3 bases: TGTGCCAGCAGCACACGACAGGGGAGGACTGAAGCTTTCTTT. It yields the protein CASSTRQGRTEAFF.

The chain carries TRBV7-9 and TRBJ2-5, with D maybe TRBD1 (6 bases). Between the trimmed V and J ends, which lost 5 bases and 1 base, there was a span of 8 bases. Germline V gene lookup returns CDR1 SEHNR and CDR2 FQNEAQ (reference sequence). The CDR3 extends over 13 amino acids. Written as DNA, the CDR3 is TGTGCCAGCAGCCTACAGGGCCAAGAGACCCAGTACTTC. This codes for CASSLQGQETQYF.

The chain recombines TRBV7-9 with TRBJ2-6, with D possibly TRBD1 on 6 matching bases. Trimming removed 4 bases at V and 12 bases at J, with 13 bases between. CDR1 SEHNR and CDR2 FQNEAQ come from the germline V gene (reference sequence). The CDR3 is made up of 13 amino acids. As DNA, the CDR3 is TGTGCCAGCAGCTCTCAGGGGCAGGGCGTCCTGACTTTC. Protein sequence: CASSSQGQGVLTF.

This chain connects TRBV5-1 to TRBJ2-5; perhaps TRBD2 as D (5 bases). The ends were cut back, 4 bases at V and 3 bases at J, with 10 bases in the middle. CDR3 length: 13 amino acids. Germline CDR1 SGHRS, CDR2 YFSETQ. For the CDR3, the DNA is TGCGCCAGCAGCCGTGACGGGGAAGAGACCCAGTACTTC. This codes for CASSRDGEETQYF.

This clone was seen a few times. The chain is built from TRBV7-8 and TRBJ2-5, with D tentatively TRBD1 (6 bases). This CDR3 is 14 amino acids long. V was pared by 5 bases and J by 4 bases, with 14 bases between. The V gene's germline CDR1 is SGHVS and CDR2 FQNEAQ. The CDR3 bases are TGTGCCAGCAGCCCACGGCGAGGGGGAGAGACCCAGTACTTC. Protein product: CASSPRRGGETQYF.

V and J are TRBV10-3 and TRBJ1-1; D call uncertain. The CDR3 totals 14 residues. Trimming took 2 bases from V and 0 from J, leaving 7 bases between them. Germline V CDR1 and CDR2: ENHRY, SYGVKD. The CDR3: CAISEQGMNTEAFF. The CDR3, as DNA: TGTGCCATCAGTGAGCAAGGCATGAACACTGAAGCTTTCTTT.

The chain employs TRBV5-1 and TRBJ1-1; maybe TRBD1 (6 bases). This CDR3 is 16 amino acids long. CDR1 SGHRS and CDR2 YFSETQ come from the germline V gene. Trimming stripped 4 bases from V and 1 base from J, with 17 bases between. The CDR3: CASSLKTEQGNTEAFF. The CDR3 DNA follows: TGCGCCAGCAGCCTTAAAACCGAACAGGGGAACACTGAAGCTTTCTTT. Using reference TRBV5-1 and TRBJ1-1 for the parts outside the CDR3, the full variable domain is KAGVTQTPRYLIKTRGQQVTLSCSPISGHRSVSWYQQTPGQGLQFLFEYFSETQRNKGNFPGRFSGRQFSNSRSEMNVSTLELGDSALYLCASSLKTEQGNTEAFFGQGTRLTVV.

Notes on this clone: This may stem from a read error, because a much larger clone lies one nucleotide away. V gene TRBV28 combines with J gene TRBJ2-1; 9 nucleotides align to TRBD2. After removal of 6 bases from V and 9 bases from J, the junction contained 15 bases not matched to a gene. Germline CDR1 reads MDHEN; CDR2 reads SYDVKM. CDR3 length: 16 residues. The CDR3 reads CASSPDELAGPPEQFF. The CDR3 nucleotides read TGTGCCAGCAGCCCCGATGAACTAGCGGGTCCCCCTGAGCAGTTCTTC. Complete variable domain (other parts from reference TRBV28 and TRBJ2-1): DVKVTQSSRYLVKRTGEKVFLECVQDMDHENMFWYRQDPGLGLRLIYFSYDVKMKEKGDIPEGYSVSREKKERFSLILESASTNQTSMYLCASSPDELAGPPEQFFGPGTRLTVL.

The chain has TRBV7-2 and TRBJ2-2, with 8 bases identical to TRBD2. Trimming at V came to 6 bases and at J to 4 bases, leaving 10 bases not matched to a gene. The CDR3 loop spans 16 amino acids. From germline, CDR1 is SGHTA and CDR2 FQGNSA. CDR3 DNA: TGTGCCAGCAGACCTCGGGGGGGGCGTAGCACCGGGGAGCTGTTTTTT. Translated: CASRPRGGRSTGELFF. Looking up the rest from reference TRBV7-2 and TRBJ2-2 gives the full variable domain: GAGVSQSPSNKVTEKGKDVELRCDPISGHTALYWYRQSLGQGLEFLIYFQGNSAPDKSGLPSDRFSAERTGGSVSTLTIQRTQQEDSAVYLCASRPRGGRSTGELFFGEGSRLTVL.

In the case of this clone: This likely comes from a read error, as the CDR3 has no conserved phenylalanine or tryptophan at its end. The genes are TRBV28 and TRBJ2-7, with a possible D match to TRBD2 (6 bases). The CDR3 has 15 amino acids. CDR1 and CDR2 (germline): MDHEN, SYDVKM. The CDR3 DNA sequence: TGTGCCAGCAGCTTATGGGGGACTGGATCCTACGAGCAGTACCTC. It translates to CASSLWGTGSYEQYL.

The rearrangement links TRBV5-4 to TRBJ2-3, with 9 bases identical to TRBD2. The germline gives CDR1 SGHNT, CDR2 YYREEE (reference sequence). The V segment lost 6 bases and the J segment 0 bases; nucleotides outside the gene matches: 5. This CDR3 is built from 15 residues. CDR3 region: CASISSGRSTDTQYF. The CDR3 bases are TGTGCCAGCATCTCGAGCGGGAGGAGCACAGATACGCAGTATTTT.

The genes are TRBV30 and TRBJ1-1; possible D gene TRBD1, 5 bases. Trimming took 5 bases from V and 0 from J, leaving 7 bases between them. Germline CDR1 GTSNPN, CDR2 SVGIG (reference sequence). The CDR3 has 12 residues. The CDR3 sequence is CAWDSLNTEAFF. As DNA, the CDR3 is TGTGCCTGGGACAGCTTGAACACTGAAGCTTTCTTT.

The chain combines TRBV9 with TRBJ2-2; tentative D call: TRBD1 (5 bases). V lost 0 bases, J lost 5 bases, and 14 bases lay in between. This CDR3 comprises 16 residues. Germline V CDR1 and CDR2: SGDLS, YYNGEE. This CDR3 is CASSVGVGVETGELFF. For the CDR3, the DNA is TGTGCCAGCAGCGTAGGAGTAGGGGTAGAGACCGGGGAGCTGTTTTTT.

The V gene is TRBV27, the J gene TRBJ2-7; D possibly corresponds to TRBD1 (5 bases). The ends were cut back, 7 bases at V and 3 bases at J, with 16 bases in the middle. This CDR3 is 14 amino acids long. Germline V lookup: CDR1 MNHEY, CDR2 SMNVEV (reference sequence). CDR3 sequence: CASTSGLLGYEQYF. For the CDR3, the DNA is TGTGCCAGCACCTCAGGGCTGCTAGGCTACGAGCAGTACTTC.

The chain has TRBV15 and TRBJ1-5, with D unclear. Trimming removed 0 bases at V and 8 bases at J, with 17 bases between. The CDR3 spans 16 residues. Germline assignment: CDR1 LNHNV and CDR2 YYDKDF (reference sequence). The CDR3 region has the DNA TGTGCCACCAGCAGAGACGCGGTAGGCGGGGATGAGCCCCAGCATTTT. Amino acid sequence: CATSRDAVGGDEPQHF.

This chain joins TRBV30 and TRBJ1-1; D call uncertain. This CDR3 spans 12 amino acids. Germline V CDR1 and CDR2: GTSNPN, SVGIG (reference sequence). Trimming stripped 3 bases from V and 3 bases from J, with 8 bases between. The CDR3 DNA sequence: TGTGCCTGGAGGCGAGGGTACACTGAAGCTTTCTTT. As protein: CAWRRGYTEAFF.